The entry below describes one T cell receptor (beta chain). What it binds is unknown. These data originate in a study of cytomegalovirus exposure and HLA in healthy donors. Study findings and constraints: Most TCRs appeared rarely, but some public TCRs recurred in many donors. An analysis was carried out at a later point. It showed that HLA-associated TCR beta chains were more clonally expanded than equally common non-associated chains. TCR beta sequences reportedly predicted most subjects' HLA-A and HLA-B alleles accurately. Sequence variants that were highly shared formed a cluster that was likely a sequencing artifact.

CDR1 SGDLS and CDR2 YYNGEE come from the germline V gene. There are 15 residues in the CDR3. Losses at the gene ends were 1 base for V and 9 bases for J; bases not matched to a gene: 7. The PCR had 60 Vbeta and 13 Jbeta primers. The method was immunoSEQ multiplex PCR; TCRdb's version includes in-frame clones alone and lacks a portion of them. The table includes 85,000 to 130,000 clones, approximately 80% detected once. V usage is TRBV9 and J usage is TRBJ2-1; 10 bases align to TRBD2. The sequencing input was PBMCs. The sequence was obtained from a female donor in good health and CMV-seropositive. CDR3 amino acids: CASSVRASGSSEQFF. The CDR3 DNA is TGTGCCAGCAGCGTAAGAGCTAGCGGGAGCTCTGAGCAGTTCTTC.